This T cell receptor (beta chain) was sequenced during a study of cytomegalovirus exposure and HLA in healthy donors. Study in general: A previous analysis identified approximately 110 million unique TCR beta sequences derived from 180 million or so T cells.

The PCR employed 60 Vbeta primers together with 13 Jbeta primers. Original processing methods: Per a later analysis, the number of unique TCR beta chains was some 80 million, of which 9 million to 14 million were shared. Profiled with immunoSEQ multiplex PCR; TCRdb holds only in-frame clones, not every one. The DNA gave D and trimming, while V, J and clone size come from that table. The profile shows 120,000 to 150,000 clones, 60% to 85% of them singletons. Germline V CDR1 and CDR2: SQVTM, ANQGSEA. The ends lost 5 bases at V and 4 bases at J; junction bases unmatched: 11. The length of the CDR3 is 15 residues.

This sequence joins TRBV29-1 and TRBJ2-7; 10 bases fit TRBD1. The specimen sequenced was PBMCs. This receptor was identified in a middle-aged man in good health and CMV-seropositive. CDR3 in amino acids: CSVQTGTGEGYEQYF. As DNA, the CDR3 is TGCAGCGTTCAGACCGGGACAGGGGAGGGATACGAGCAGTACTTC.